This T cell receptor (beta chain) was recovered during a study of blood T cell repertoires in COVID-19. Here immunoSEQ multiplex PCR was the method, and the copy in TCRdb shows in-frame clones only, minus some. Among approximately 150,000 clones listed, 88% were seen once. The V and J ends lost 2 bases and 2 bases respectively, with 10 bases between them. CDR3 length equals 15 residues. Germline V gene data show CDR1 as MNHEY and CDR2 as SVGEGT. The V call is TRBV6-2 or TRBV6-3, the J call TRBJ2-1; D might be TRBD1 (6 bases). The sequence was collected from a human donor in a cohort sampled during active COVID-19. What was sequenced was peripheral blood. For the CDR3, the DNA is TGTGCCAGCAGTTACCAATGGGGGCCCTACAATGAGCAGTTCTTC. This translates into CASSYQWGPYNEQFF.